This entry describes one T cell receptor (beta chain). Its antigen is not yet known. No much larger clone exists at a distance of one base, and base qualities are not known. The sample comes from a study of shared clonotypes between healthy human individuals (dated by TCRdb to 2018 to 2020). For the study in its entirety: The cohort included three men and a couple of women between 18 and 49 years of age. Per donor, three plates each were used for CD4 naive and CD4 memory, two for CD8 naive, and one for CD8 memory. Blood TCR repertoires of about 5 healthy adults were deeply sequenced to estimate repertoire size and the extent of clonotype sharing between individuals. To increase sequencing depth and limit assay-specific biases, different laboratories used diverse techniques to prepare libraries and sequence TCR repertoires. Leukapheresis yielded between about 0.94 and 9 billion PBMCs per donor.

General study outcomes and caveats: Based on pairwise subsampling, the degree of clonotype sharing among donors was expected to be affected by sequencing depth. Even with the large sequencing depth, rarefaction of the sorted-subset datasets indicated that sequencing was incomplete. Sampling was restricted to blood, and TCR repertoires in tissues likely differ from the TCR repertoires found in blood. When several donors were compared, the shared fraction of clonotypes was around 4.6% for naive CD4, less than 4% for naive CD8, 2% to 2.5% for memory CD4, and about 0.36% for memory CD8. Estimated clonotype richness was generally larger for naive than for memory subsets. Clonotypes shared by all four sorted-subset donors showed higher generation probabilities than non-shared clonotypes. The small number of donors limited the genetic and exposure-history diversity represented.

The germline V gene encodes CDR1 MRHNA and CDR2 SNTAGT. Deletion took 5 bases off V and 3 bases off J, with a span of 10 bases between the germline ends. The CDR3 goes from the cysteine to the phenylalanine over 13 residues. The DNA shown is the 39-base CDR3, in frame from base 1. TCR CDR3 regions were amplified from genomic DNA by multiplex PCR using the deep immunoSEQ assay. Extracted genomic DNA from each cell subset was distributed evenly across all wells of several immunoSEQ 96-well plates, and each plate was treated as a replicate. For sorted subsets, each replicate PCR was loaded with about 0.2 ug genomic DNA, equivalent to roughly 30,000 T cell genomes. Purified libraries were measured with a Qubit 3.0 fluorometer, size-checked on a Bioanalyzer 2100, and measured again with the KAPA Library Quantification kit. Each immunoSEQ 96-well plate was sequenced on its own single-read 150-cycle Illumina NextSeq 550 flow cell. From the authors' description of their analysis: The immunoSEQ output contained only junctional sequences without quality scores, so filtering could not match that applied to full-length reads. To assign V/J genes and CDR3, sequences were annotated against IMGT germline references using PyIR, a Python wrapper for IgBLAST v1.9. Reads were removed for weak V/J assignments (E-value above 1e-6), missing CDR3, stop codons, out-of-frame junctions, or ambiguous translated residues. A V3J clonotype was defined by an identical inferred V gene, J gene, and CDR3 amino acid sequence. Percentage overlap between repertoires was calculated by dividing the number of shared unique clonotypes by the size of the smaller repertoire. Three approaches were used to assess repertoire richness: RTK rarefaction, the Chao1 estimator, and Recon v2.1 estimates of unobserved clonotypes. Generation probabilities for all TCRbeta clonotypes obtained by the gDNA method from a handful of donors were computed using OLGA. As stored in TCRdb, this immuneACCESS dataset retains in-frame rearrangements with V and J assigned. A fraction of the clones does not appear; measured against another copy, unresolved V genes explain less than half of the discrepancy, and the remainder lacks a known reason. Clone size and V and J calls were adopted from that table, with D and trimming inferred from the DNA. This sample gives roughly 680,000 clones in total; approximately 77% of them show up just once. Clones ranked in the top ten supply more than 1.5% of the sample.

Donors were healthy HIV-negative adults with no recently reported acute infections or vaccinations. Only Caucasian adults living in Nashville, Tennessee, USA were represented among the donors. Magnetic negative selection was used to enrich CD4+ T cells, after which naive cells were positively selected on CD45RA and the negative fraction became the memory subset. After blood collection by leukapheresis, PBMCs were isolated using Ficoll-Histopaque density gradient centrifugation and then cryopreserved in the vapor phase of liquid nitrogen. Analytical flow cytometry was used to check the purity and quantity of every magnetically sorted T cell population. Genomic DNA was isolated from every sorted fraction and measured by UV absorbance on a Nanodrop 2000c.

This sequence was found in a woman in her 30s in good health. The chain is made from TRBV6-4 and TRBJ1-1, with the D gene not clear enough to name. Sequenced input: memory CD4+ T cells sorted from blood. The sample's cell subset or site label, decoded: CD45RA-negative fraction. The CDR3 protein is CASSMFEDTEAFF. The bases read TGTGCCAGCAGTATGTTCGAGGACACTGAAGCTTTCTTT.